The rows below give T cell receptor beta chains drawn from one sample of a study of monozygotic twins with inflammatory bowel disease. From the 5' RACE reads, TCRdb lists one entry per CDR3 protein and no DNA. The listing contains over 35,000 distinct CDR3 sequences. The source material was blood. The source is a human donor with ulcerative colitis or Crohn's disease, or a healthy co-twin of an affected twin (not recorded which). CDR3s include the opening cysteine and the closing phenylalanine or tryptophan. Fields, in order: V gene, J gene, CDR3 protein.

v_call: TRBV24-1; j_call: TRBJ2-1; cdr3_aa: CATSDSLVGAYNEQFF
v_call: TRBV7-2; j_call: TRBJ1-2; cdr3_aa: CASSLGTVYGYTF
v_call: TRBV7-2; j_call: TRBJ2-1; cdr3_aa: CASSLGGVVYEQFF
v_call: TRBV11-2; j_call: TRBJ1-5; cdr3_aa: CASSQDRGHQPQHF
v_call: TRBV19; j_call: TRBJ1-1; cdr3_aa: CASSNPLTRMNTEAFF
v_call: TRBV4-2; j_call: TRBJ1-1; cdr3_aa: CASSQDRGLSTEAFF
v_call: TRBV12-3/TRBV12-4; j_call: TRBJ1-1; cdr3_aa: CASTYGQGPSEASF
v_call: TRBV28; j_call: TRBJ2-7; cdr3_aa: CASSLGDRAIEQYF
v_call: TRBV7-9; j_call: TRBJ2-7; cdr3_aa: CASSHTPGQGHHEQYF
v_call: TRBV7-9; j_call: TRBJ1-1; cdr3_aa: CASSPPGYGQAGAEAFF
v_call: TRBV7-7; j_call: TRBJ1-3; cdr3_aa: CASSLALDRPSGNTIYF
v_call: TRBV18; j_call: TRBJ2-7; cdr3_aa: CASSPGASYEQYF
v_call: TRBV14; j_call: TRBJ2-7; cdr3_aa: CASSPTGTPRGEQYF
v_call: TRBV9; j_call: TRBJ2-2; cdr3_aa: CASSVGGGSQTTGELFF
v_call: TRBV5-1; j_call: TRBJ1-1; cdr3_aa: CASSLSITGGTEAFF
v_call: TRBV18; j_call: TRBJ2-3; cdr3_aa: CASSPNSGGSTDTQYF
v_call: TRBV29-1; j_call: TRBJ2-5; cdr3_aa: CSVLRGMSETQYF
v_call: TRBV4-3; j_call: TRBJ2-2; cdr3_aa: CASSQYGTGELFF
v_call: TRBV15; j_call: TRBJ2-5; cdr3_aa: CATSRGQGNQETQYF
v_call: TRBV7-2; j_call: TRBJ2-3; cdr3_aa: CASSRLVPTDTQYF
v_call: TRBV9; j_call: TRBJ1-1; cdr3_aa: CASSVYPIGTEAFF
v_call: TRBV27; j_call: TRBJ2-2; cdr3_aa: CASSLSKWLGLTGELFF
v_call: TRBV7-2; j_call: TRBJ2-2; cdr3_aa: CASSLDHAGELFF